The entry that follows covers one T cell receptor (beta chain) sequence. The sample belongs to a study of T cells in Graves' hyperthyroidism and ophthalmopathy. The V end lost 6 bases, the J end lost 7 bases, and 12 bases lay between the germline ends. This CDR3 comprises 13 residues. What was amplified from RNA transcripts were TCR beta CDR3 regions. A set of HTBI primers served as the primers for a first-round RT-PCR of the TCR CDR3. In TCRdb, the multiplex PCR reads were re-called with MiXCR into one record per CDR3 protein. In the table there are 390,000 or so distinct CDR3 sequences, approximately 15% of which are singletons.

The chain joins TRBV12-3 or TRBV12-4 to TRBJ1-4; D gene uncertain. The clonotype was recovered from a man aged 18 to 29 with Graves' ophthalmopathy. The sequenced material came from blood. The CDR3 reads CASRKPLGEKLFF. CDR3 DNA sequence: TGTGCCAGCAGGAAGCCCCTTGGTGAAAAACTGTTTTTT.